Below are 15 T cell receptor beta chains sequenced from a single sample in a study of T cells in Graves' hyperthyroidism and ophthalmopathy. Template material for amplifying TCR beta CDR3 regions consisted of RNA transcripts. A first-round RT-PCR of the TCR CDR3 used the HTBI primer set. TCRdb ran MiXCR on the multiplex PCR reads and lists one entry per CDR3 protein. The sample has hundreds of thousands of distinct CDR3 sequences, 14% to 15% seen once. The sequencing sample was made of blood. These receptors were obtained from a man between 18 and 35 years old with Graves' ophthalmopathy.

The gene calls are TRBV29-1 and TRBJ2-3; a weak D match, TRBD2 (5 bases). The CDR3 extends over 13 amino acids. Germline V gene data show CDR1 as SQVTM and CDR2 as ANQGSEA. Written as DNA, the CDR3 is TGCAGTGGAGGACCGTTATATTCGGATACGCAGTATTTT. It codes for CSGGPLYSDTQYF.

Comment on this clonotype: A clone one base away is much larger, so this may be a read error. The chain links TRBV13 to TRBJ1-6, with a tentative D call TRBD1 (5 bases). Germline CDR1 PRHDT, CDR2 FYEKMQ (reference sequence). This CDR3 has 15 residues. The DNA of the CDR3 is TGTGCCAGCAGCGTAGGAGGGGTTCAAAATTCACCCCTCCACTTT. This translates into CASSVGGVQNSPLHF. Variable domain in full (rest from reference TRBV13 and TRBJ1-6): AAGVIQSPRHLIKEKRETATLKCYPIPRHDTVYWYQQGPGQDPQFLISFYEKMQSDKGSIPDRFSAQQFSDYHSELNMSSLELGDSALYFCASSVGGVQNSPLHFGNGTRLTVT.

Only a few counts were recorded for this clonotype. The V gene is TRBV6-5, the J gene TRBJ2-3; D remains unclear. CDR3 size: 13 residues. Deletions cut 0 bases from V and 3 bases from J, with 4 bases between. The germline V gene has CDR1 MNHEY and CDR2 SVGAGI. This CDR3 is CASSYSKTDTQYF. In DNA form, the CDR3 reads TGTGCCAGCAGTTACTCGAAAACAGATACGCAGTATTTT.

This clonotype was counted many times. The chain is built from TRBV10-1 and TRBJ1-1, with D possibly TRBD1 on 6 matching bases. V was clipped by 8 bases and J by 1 base, with 11 bases between them. Per the germline V gene, CDR1 is WNHNN and CDR2 is SYGVQD (reference sequence). This CDR3 comprises 13 residues. The CDR3 nucleotides are TGCGCCAGCGTTGGGACACAGAACACTGAAGCTTTCTTT. Its protein product is CASVGTQNTEAFF.

This clonotype was recorded at least ten times. The V and J genes are TRBV7-9 and TRBJ2-7; 8 nucleotides line up with TRBD2. The CDR3 totals 15 residues. Germline V gene sequence: CDR1 SEHNR, CDR2 FQNEAQ (reference sequence). With V trimmed by 5 bases and J by 4 bases, 10 bases remained unmatched. The CDR3: CASSIDGGVFYEQYF. CDR3 nucleotide sequence: TGTGCCAGCAGCATCGACGGGGGGGTTTTTTACGAGCAGTACTTC.

This clonotype was detected many times. The V and J genes are TRBV6-1 and TRBJ2-3, with TRBD1 as a possible D gene (6 bases). V lost 4 bases to trimming and J lost 4 bases, with 15 bases between them. CDR3 size: 15 residues. The germline gives CDR1 MNHNS, CDR2 SASEGT. The CDR3 reads CASSGAGAGADTQYF. CDR3 bases: TGTGCCAGCAGTGGGGCAGGGGCAGGAGCAGATACGCAGTATTTT.

The rearrangement joins TRBV7-6 to TRBJ2-7, with TRBD1 matching 10 bases. CDR1 and CDR2 from the germline V gene are SGHVS and FNYEAQ. After removal of 5 bases from V and 6 bases from J, the junction contained 7 bases not matched to a gene. The CDR3 extends over 14 amino acids. The CDR3 loop is CASSMGQGKTEQYF. CDR3 DNA: TGTGCCAGCAGCATGGGACAGGGGAAGACCGAGCAGTACTTC.

DNA of the CDR3: TGTGCCAGCAGCTTAGAGGGGGGGCCCGATGAGCAGTTCTTC. Its translation: CASSLEGGPDEQFF. The chain has TRBV7-2 and TRBJ2-1; possible D gene TRBD2, 7 bases. CDR1 is SGHTA and CDR2 is FQGNSA in the germline V gene. The CDR3 has 14 amino acids. The V gene lost 1 base and the J gene lost 8 bases, with 12 bases spanning the gap. The complete variable domain, with remaining parts taken from reference TRBV7-2 and TRBJ2-1, reads GAGVSQSPSNKVTEKGKDVELRCDPISGHTALYWYRQSLGQGLEFLIYFQGNSAPDKSGLPSDRFSAERTGGSVSTLTIQRTQQEDSAVYLCASSLEGGPDEQFFGPGTRLTVL.

In its sample, this clonotype was seen many times. The rearrangement joins TRBV5-1 to TRBJ1-5; 8 bases align to TRBD1. This CDR3 has 15 residues. V was clipped by 2 bases and J by 2 bases; unmatched bases: 3. Germline V gene lookup returns CDR1 SGHRS and CDR2 YFSETQ. The CDR3 protein is CASSLTGGRNQPQHF. In DNA, the CDR3 is TGCGCCAGCAGCTTAACAGGGGGTCGCAATCAGCCCCAGCATTTT.

This clonotype appeared a few times. The chain employs TRBV19 and TRBJ1-4; TRBD1 matches at 7 bases. Germline values: CDR1 LNHDA, CDR2 SQIVND (reference sequence). The CDR3 is made up of 14 amino acids. Losses at the gene ends were 6 bases for V and 8 bases for J; bases not matched to a gene: 9. CDR3 residues: CASRITGDGEKLFF. The DNA for the CDR3 is TGTGCCAGTAGGATTACAGGGGACGGAGAAAAACTGTTTTTT.

This clonotype was found a few times. V is TRBV6-1 and J is TRBJ2-5; D gene ambiguous. From germline, CDR1 is MNHNS and CDR2 SASEGT. The CDR3 sequence is 13 residues long. The germline V and J ends were trimmed by 8 bases and 1 base, with 11 bases remaining between them. CDR3 residues: CASHTTGQETQYF. The CDR3 nucleotides are TGTGCCAGCCATACAACGGGCCAAGAGACCCAGTACTTC.

A few counts support this clonotype. This chain links TRBV24-1 with TRBJ2-1; 11 bases are a match to TRBD2. The CDR3 extends over 16 amino acids. V lost 0 bases and J lost 5; bases outside the gene matches: 2. Germline assignment: CDR1 KGHDR and CDR2 SFDVKD. The DNA for the CDR3 is TGTGCCACCAGTGATTTGGGACTAGCGGGTAACAATGAGCAGTTCTTC. Its protein is CATSDLGLAGNNEQFF.

This sequence joins TRBV5-1 and TRBJ2-7, with 10 bases matching TRBD1. This CDR3 contains 14 residues. In germline, CDR1 is SGHRS, CDR2 YFSETQ. Trimming cost V 3 bases and J 3 bases; bases outside gene matches: 3. The CDR3 DNA reads as TGCGCCAGCAGCTGGACAGGGGGGGACTACGAGCAGTACTTC. Residues: CASSWTGGDYEQYF.

This clonotype has ten or more counts. The chain joins TRBV20-1 to TRBJ2-7; D unresolved. The CDR3 sequence is 13 residues long. Trimming removed 2 bases at V and 4 bases at J, with 12 bases between. CDR1 is DFQATT, CDR2 SNEGSKA, per germline (reference sequence). DNA of the CDR3: TGCAGTGCTAGACCTCAAGCAGAGTACGAGCAGTACTTC. Translated, it gives CSARPQAEYEQYF.

The chain couples TRBV27 to TRBJ2-7; the match to TRBD1 covers 8 bases. The CDR3 consists of 14 residues. Germline CDR1 and CDR2: MNHEY and SMNVEV (reference sequence). Trimming at V came to 5 bases and at J to 7 bases, leaving 10 bases not matched to a gene. CDR3 amino acids: CASSTDRELGEQYF. CDR3 sequence (DNA): TGTGCCAGCAGTACGGACAGGGAGTTAGGTGAGCAGTACTTC.